This entry concerns a single T cell receptor (beta chain). CDR3 length: 12 amino acids. The germline gives CDR1 SQVTM, CDR2 ANQGSEA. The trim removed 7 bases at V and 12 bases at J, leaving 7 bases unmatched. Prior autoimmune disease or systemic immunosuppression barred patients. The data derive from a study of OX40 agonist ivuxolimab in advanced cancers. Across the whole study: The patients received agonistic anti-OX40 (CD134) antibody ivuxolimab. Every 2 weeks, ivuxolimab was infused into the patients intravenously at between 0.01 and 10 mg/kg. Allowance was made for prior anti-PD-1, anti-PD-L1 or anti-CTLA-4 therapy, and roughly 40% had some.

Generated by immunoSEQ multiplex PCR, the TCRdb table keeps only in-frame clones and is missing some. The sample holds 65,000 to 90,000 clones; just under 90% are singletons and the top ten take approximately 0.5%. This TCR derives from an adult with an advanced solid tumor such as melanoma, head and neck, liver or kidney cancer. Here the sequenced sample was CD4+ or CD8+ T cells sorted from blood, taken in a trial of the OX40 agonist ivuxolimab. The chain is built from TRBV29-1 and TRBJ2-1; 12 bases fit TRBD2. The chain's CDR3 is CSGRLAGAVQFF. Written as DNA, the CDR3 is TGCAGCGGCAGACTAGCGGGAGCGGTGCAGTTCTTC.